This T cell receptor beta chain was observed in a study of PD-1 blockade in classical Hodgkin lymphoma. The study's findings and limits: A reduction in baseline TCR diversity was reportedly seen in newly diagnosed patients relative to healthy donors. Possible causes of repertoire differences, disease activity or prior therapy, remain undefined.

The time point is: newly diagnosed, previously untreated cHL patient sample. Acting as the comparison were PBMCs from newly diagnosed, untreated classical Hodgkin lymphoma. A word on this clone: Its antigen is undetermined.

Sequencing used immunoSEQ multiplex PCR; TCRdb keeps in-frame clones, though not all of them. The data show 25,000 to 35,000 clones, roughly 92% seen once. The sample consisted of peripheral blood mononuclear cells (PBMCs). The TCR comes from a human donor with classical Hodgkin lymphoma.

CDR3 sequence reads: CASSLQGLQETQYF. CDR3 nucleotides: TGCGCCAGCAGCTTACAGGGTCTCCAAGAGACCCAGTACTTC. The chain links TRBV5-1 to TRBJ2-5; tentatively, D is TRBD1 (6 bases). This CDR3 region has 14 residues. Per the germline V gene, CDR1 is SGHRS and CDR2 is YFSETQ. With 2 bases removed from V and 1 base from J, the gap between germline ends came to 9 bases.